This T cell receptor beta chain derives from a study of blood T cells in healthy people across ages. Study-wide background: Capture by template switching was about one barcoded beta molecule per two T cells.

Concerning this clonotype itself: What it binds is not known.

Combining a sample-barcoded 5' primer with a J-beta primer mix, a second PCR ran for 7 to 11 cycles. Using its own MiXCR run on the 5' RACE reads, TCRdb lists one record per CDR3 protein. Of about 2 million distinct CDR3 sequences listed, roughly 52% are singletons. The CDR3 runs to 14 residues. Trimming cost V 0 bases and J 1 base, with 7 bases left between them. Findings and caveats of the study: Naive CD4+ cell counts and diversity both ran higher in long-lived than in aged donors.

Input material: blood. The chain has TRBV12-3 or TRBV12-4 and TRBJ2-7, with a possible D match to TRBD1 (5 bases). The clonotype was recovered from a woman in her 40s in good health. The CDR3 loop is CASSLAWTSYEQYF. The CDR3 region has the DNA TGTGCCAGCAGTTTAGCGTGGACATCCTACGAGCAGTACTTC.